Listed here is a single T cell receptor beta chain. The antigen is not known. This sample is drawn from a study of cytomegalovirus exposure and HLA in healthy donors. The CDR3 extends over 16 amino acids. V lost 6 bases to trimming and J lost 3 bases, with 19 bases between them. Germline-derived CDR1 and CDR2 are SGHRS and YFSETQ. Notes on the study in general: While the bulk of TCR sequences proved rare, some public TCRs turned up in many donors.

The donors, nominally healthy at sampling, likely had unrecorded immune exposures. PCR employed 60 Vbeta and 13 Jbeta primers. Repertoires were generated with immunoSEQ multiplex PCR, while TCRdb's copy carries only in-frame clones and drops some. There are about 100,000 clones in the sample; about 75% occur only once, and approximately 14% lies in the top ten. What was sequenced was PBMCs. V and J are TRBV5-1 and TRBJ1-3, with a possible D match to TRBD1 (5 bases). The source is a male donor in good health and CMV-seropositive. The CDR3 coding sequence is TGCGCCAGCAAACGGGGGGACTTTGAACGTGGAAACACCATATATTTT. Protein product: CASKRGDFERGNTIYF.